This T cell receptor (beta chain) is drawn from a study of blood T cell repertoires in COVID-19. At the level of the study: The United States, Italy and Spain provided the acute and convalescent COVID-19 samples. Nucleic acid was either cDNA or gDNA, and it came from T cells, B-cell-depleted T cells, or PBMCs.

Per the original methods: Amplification from reference gene primers served as the basis for estimated nucleated cell counts. Repertoires were generated with immunoSEQ multiplex PCR, while TCRdb's copy carries only in-frame clones and drops some. That table furnishes V, J and clone size, whereas the DNA furnished D and trimming. Seen here are about 220,000 clones, 85% to 90% observed once, and the top ten hold under 4%. Germline CDR1 MNHNS, CDR2 SASEGT. This CDR3 spans 20 amino acids. V lost 4 bases and J lost 0, with 27 bases in between. This clonotype was sampled from a woman aged 18-35 years in a cohort exposed to, infected with or recovered from COVID-19 (not recorded which). This sequence joins TRBV6-1 and TRBJ1-1; possibly TRBD1 for D (5 bases). The sequenced sample was PBMCs or T cells enriched from blood (not recorded which). CDR3: CASSVPMGRGLVGLNTEAFF. DNA for the CDR3: TGTGCCAGCAGTGTTCCAATGGGGCGCGGCCTGGTTGGGCTGAACACTGAAGCTTTCTTT.